This TCR beta chain was captured in a study of tumor and adjacent non-tumor tissue in lung cancer. General observations from the study: Tumor tissue had significantly higher TCR diversity than normal lung.

CDR1 is SGHKS, CDR2 YYEKEE, per germline (reference sequence). The CDR3 is 15 amino acids. A modified ARM-PCR protocol with three rounds of nested PCR amplified TCRbeta. TCRdb recomputed calls from the multiplex PCR reads with MiXCR, one row per CDR3 protein. The data show tens of thousands of distinct CDR3 sequences, around 70% seen once. No cell sorting was done before RNA was extracted from the tissue. This non-tumor lung sample came from over 3 cm beyond the tumor edge. Regarding this clonotype: Its antigen is not identified. The junction differs from germline at one of its ends, possibly a read error.

The receptor's source is a woman aged 45-65 years with non-small cell lung cancer. The V call is TRBV5-5, the J call TRBJ2-7; the D is unclear. The sample taken for sequencing was distant non-tumor lung tissue. The CDR3: CASGFDVWSPGEQYF. As DNA, the CDR3 is TGTGCCAGCGGCTTTGACGTCTGGAGTCCCGGCGAGCAGTACTTC.